One sample yielded the 7 T cell receptor beta chains listed below, sequenced in a study of beta chain features in type 1 diabetes. All of the isolated RNA was reverse transcribed, so expressed TCRB transcripts were sequenced. The method was immunoSEQ multiplex PCR; TCRdb's version includes in-frame clones alone and lacks a portion of them. The table records about 140,000 clones, less than 10% of them present only once. Sequencing was performed on central memory CD4+ T cells from blood. Receptors originate from a middle-aged woman in good health.

The rearrangement uses TRBV7-2 and TRBJ1-5; TRBD1 is a possible D gene (5 bases). V was cut by 5 bases and J by 1 base, with 18 bases left in between. From germline, CDR1 is SGHTA and CDR2 FQGNSA. CDR3 size: 17 residues. CDR3 nucleotides: TGTGCCAGCAGCCTGTTTCGGGGGGTCGAGAGCAATCAGCCCCAGCATTTT. Translated: CASSLFRGVESNQPQHF.

The rearrangement uses TRBV2 and TRBJ2-3; perhaps TRBD1 as D (5 bases). The CDR3 totals 13 residues. V lost 6 bases, J lost 8 bases, and 15 bases lay in between. Germline V gene data show CDR1 as SNHLY and CDR2 as FYNNEI. DNA of the CDR3: TGTGCCAGCAGGCTCAGGGTAGACGGTACGCAGTATTTT. This encodes CASRLRVDGTQYF.

The chain couples TRBV5-1 to TRBJ1-1; possibly TRBD1 for D (5 bases). V was trimmed by 0 bases and J by 3 bases, leaving 15 bases between them. The germline gives CDR1 SGHRS, CDR2 YFSETQ. This CDR3 region has 16 residues. CDR3 amino acids: CASSLGSGIRDTEAFF. DNA for the CDR3: TGCGCCAGCAGCTTGGGCTCAGGGATCAGGGACACTGAAGCTTTCTTT.

The chain's CDR3 is CASSERSNTEAFF. The DNA for the CDR3 is TGTGCCAGCAGCGAGAGGTCCAACACTGAAGCTTTCTTT. V and J are TRBV9 and TRBJ1-1, with D unclear. The CDR3 sequence is 13 residues long. In germline, CDR1 is SGDLS, CDR2 YYNGEE. The V gene lost 3 bases and the J gene lost 2 bases, with 8 bases spanning the gap.

The rearrangement uses TRBV2 and TRBJ2-1, with TRBD1 matching 9 bases. CDR1 is SNHLY and CDR2 is FYNNEI in the germline V gene. V lost 3 bases, J lost 9 bases, and 6 bases stayed unmatched. There are 14 residues in the CDR3. The CDR3 region has the DNA TGTGCCAGCAGTGACCGGACAGGGGAGGGTGAGCAGTTCTTC. It translates to CASSDRTGEGEQFF. Together with reference TRBV2 and TRBJ2-1, the CDR3 gives the full variable domain: EPEVTQTPSHQVTQMGQEVILRCVPISNHLYFYWYRQILGQKVEFLVSFYNNEISEKSEIFDDQFSVERPDGSNFTLKIRSTKLEDSAMYFCASSDRTGEGEQFFGPGTRLTVL.

V is TRBV7-9 and J is TRBJ2-7, with 8 bases aligning to TRBD2. V gave up 2 bases and J gave up 4 bases; unmatched junction bases: 4. This CDR3 is built from 14 residues. Germline V gene data show CDR1 as SEHNR and CDR2 as FQNEAQ (reference sequence). The CDR3 sequence: CASSLPGGVYEQYF. CDR3 DNA: TGTGCCAGCAGCTTACCCGGGGGGGTGTACGAGCAGTACTTC.

The chain has TRBV7-2 and TRBJ2-7, with D possibly being TRBD1 (7 bases). The V end was cut by 5 bases, the J end by 5 bases, with 16 bases between. The CDR3 contains 14 residues. In germline, CDR1 is SGHTA, CDR2 FQGNSA. CDR3 sequence reads: CASSPQGGRHEQYF. In nucleotides, the CDR3 is TGTGCCAGCAGCCCCCAGGGGGGCCGCCACGAGCAGTACTTC. The variable domain in full, completed from reference TRBV7-2 and TRBJ2-7, reads GAGVSQSPSNKVTEKGKDVELRCDPISGHTALYWYRQSLGQGLEFLIYFQGNSAPDKSGLPSDRFSAERTGGSVSTLTIQRTQQEDSAVYLCASSPQGGRHEQYFGPGTRLTVT.